These T cell receptor beta chains were read from a single sample in a study of early T cells in non-severe SARS-CoV-2 infection. TCRdb reprocessed the 5' RACE reads via MiXCR and lists one record per CDR3 protein. In the table there are roughly 69,000 distinct CDR3 sequences, 10% of which are singletons. The source material was whole blood, sampled at baseline. The receptors were sampled from an adult who was a healthcare worker with PCR-confirmed SARS-CoV-2 infection or an uninfected control (not recorded which). Each CDR3 is given with its conserved first and last residue. D genes are given only for firm matches. Rows may omit the clone size; those that give it use once, few, many or a size class.

d_call	v_call	j_call	clone_size	cdr3_nt	cdr3_aa
TRBD2	TRBV29-1	TRBJ2-1	many	TGCAGCGTAAACTCCGGGACTAGCGGGAGTAATTGGCAGTTCTTC	CSVNSGTSGSNWQFF
-	TRBV7-6	TRBJ2-7	medium-sized	TGTGCCAGCAGCTTAGAATCAACGGCATACGAGCAGTACTTC	CASSLESTAYEQYF
-	TRBV28	TRBJ2-7	many	TGTGCCAGCAGTTTGGGGGACATTAGGGAGCAGTACTTC	CASSLGDIREQYF
-	TRBV4-3	TRBJ2-3	-	TGCGCCAGCAGCCAAGGTGGAGCTAGCACAGATACGCAGTATTTT	CASSQGGASTDTQYF
-	TRBV20-1	TRBJ2-7	many	TGCAGTGCTAGTTCTCTAGCAGTTGGCGAGCAGTACTTC	CSASSLAVGEQYF
-	TRBV6-2/TRBV6-3	TRBJ1-2	few	TGTGCCAGCAGAATCCCCCCCCGGGGAGGCTACACCTTC	CASRIPPRGGYTF
-	TRBV5-1	TRBJ2-7	many	TGCGCCAGCAGCTTGAATGTGGGCTACGAGCAGTACTTC	CASSLNVGYEQYF
-	TRBV4-1	TRBJ2-1	-	TGCGCCAGCAGCCAAGAAGGAGGGTTTGGTAATGAGCAGTTCTTC	CASSQEGGFGNEQFF
TRBD2	TRBV10-3	TRBJ2-1	-	TGTGCCATCAGTGGTCCGGGACTAGGGAAGAGCTCCTACAATGAGCAGTTCTTC	CAISGPGLGKSSYNEQFF
-	TRBV28	TRBJ2-3	-	TGTGCCAGCAGTTTAGCAGGGAGAGATACGCAGTATTTT	CASSLAGRDTQYF
-	TRBV29-1	TRBJ2-1	-	TGCAGCGTTGTTTGGGAATACAATGAGCAGTTCTTC	CSVVWEYNEQFF
-	TRBV6-2/TRBV6-3	TRBJ2-3	many	TGTGCCAGCAGCCCTACCACAGTTACGCAGTATTTT	CASSPTTVTQYF
-	TRBV3-1	TRBJ2-2	-	TGTGCCAGCAGCCAGCCCTACACCGGGGAGCTGTTTTTT	CASSQPYTGELFF
-	TRBV12-3/TRBV12-4	TRBJ2-5	-	TGTGCCAGCAGTTTCCTCGGGACGAAAGAGACCCAGTACTTC	CASSFLGTKETQYF
TRBD2	TRBV6-5	TRBJ2-1	many	TGTGCCAGCAGGACCCGGACTAGCGGATACAATGAGCAGTTCTTC	CASRTRTSGYNEQFF
TRBD1	TRBV5-1	TRBJ2-5	many	TGCGCCAGCAGCCAAGGACAGGGACTCCAAGAGACCCAGTACTTC	CASSQGQGLQETQYF